The next 3 T cell receptor beta chains were all read from a single sample in a study of blood T cell repertoires in COVID-19. Generated by immunoSEQ multiplex PCR, the TCRdb table keeps only in-frame clones and is missing some. The sample carries 70,000 or so clones, 80% to 90% recorded once. The sequencing input was peripheral blood. These receptors were collected from a woman older than 75 with active COVID-19.

The chain links TRBV5-4 to TRBJ2-7; 10 bases line up with TRBD2. CDR1 and CDR2 (germline): SGHNT, YYREEE (reference sequence). The CDR3 has 15 amino acids. V was pared by 5 bases and J by 3 bases, with 8 bases of the junction left unmatched. CDR3 loop: CASRDGLAADYEQYF. DNA of the CDR3: TGTGCCAGCAGGGACGGACTAGCGGCAGACTACGAGCAGTACTTC. The full variable domain, completed using reference TRBV5-4 and TRBJ2-7, is ETGVTQSPTHLIKTRGQQVTLRCSSQSGHNTVSWYQQALGQGPQFIFQYYREEENGRGNFPPRFSGLQFPNYSSELNVNALELDDSALYLCASRDGLAADYEQYFGPGTRLTVT.

The chain carries TRBV5-5 and TRBJ2-7; 11 nucleotides line up with TRBD1. CDR3 length: 14 residues. V lost 3 bases to trimming and J lost 7 bases; unmatched junction nucleotides: 6. Germline assignment: CDR1 SGHKS and CDR2 YYEKEE (reference sequence). The CDR3 here is CASSYGQGAGEQYF. In DNA form, the CDR3 reads TGTGCCAGCAGCTATGGACAGGGGGCGGGGGAGCAGTACTTC.

This clone was counted only a few times. This chain joins TRBV2 and TRBJ2-7; D not certain. This CDR3 contains 14 residues. The V end lost 8 bases, the J end lost 0 bases, and 14 bases lay between the germline ends. CDR1 and CDR2 from the germline V gene are SNHLY and FYNNEI. The CDR3 protein is CASGAQRASYEQYF. The CDR3 bases are TGTGCCAGCGGAGCACAACGCGCCTCCTACGAGCAGTACTTC.